This TCR beta chain was recovered during a study of human T cells and chemical hapten exposure. Study at large: Patients, largely female, had alopecia areata, totalis or universalis.

The sample's time point: pre-sensitization, week 0. As for treatment: therapeutic diphenylcyclopropenone sensitization with weekly scalp DPC. The ends were cut back, 1 base at V and 7 bases at J, with 10 bases in the middle. Germline V gene sequence: CDR1 SGHVS, CDR2 FNYEAQ. The CDR3 spans 14 residues. MiXCR, applied by TCRdb to the RACE reads, yields one record per CDR3 protein. The sample includes roughly 260,000 distinct CDR3 sequences, 7.5% to 10% of them seen just once. J is TRBJ1-4 and V is TRBV7-6; D gene uncertain. The sample consisted of whole blood, taken in connection with sensitization to the hapten diphenylcyclopropenone (DPC). The sequence derives from a woman aged 40-49 years with alopecia areata. Some clones in this sample may be carry-over from other donors' samples. CDR3 bases: TGTGCCAGCAGCTTAGGGATCTATGGTGAAAAACTGTTTTTT. Its translation is CASSLGIYGEKLFF.